This TCR beta chain comes out of a study of T cell responses to AZD1222 COVID-19 vaccine. Comment on this clone: Its antigen is as yet unknown.

Measured with immunoSEQ multiplex PCR; TCRdb has only the in-frame clones, and not every one. The data contain 100,000 to 150,000 clones, approximately 91% of them singletons. Study findings and constraints: Donor demographics were predominantly white British with a female majority; clonal diversity may be underestimated.

This CDR3 region has 15 residues. The germline V and J ends were trimmed by 5 bases and 4 bases, with 12 bases remaining between them. Germline values: CDR1 LNHNV, CDR2 YYDKDF (reference sequence). The input for sequencing was peripheral blood, taken 28 days after the second AZD1222 dose. The receptor's source is an adult who received the AZD1222 COVID-19 vaccine. The chain links TRBV15 to TRBJ2-6, with no clear D. As DNA, the CDR3 is TGTGCCACCAGCGGGTACCGATCCGGGGCCAACGTCCTGACTTTC. This translates into CATSGYRSGANVLTF. The variable domain in full, with the rest retrieved from reference TRBV15 and TRBJ2-6, is DAMVIQNPRYQVTQFGKPVTLSCSQTLNHNVMYWYQQKSSQAPKLLFHYYDKDFNNEADTPDNFQSRRPNTSFCFLDIRSPGLGDTAMYLCATSGYRSGANVLTFGAGSRLTVL.